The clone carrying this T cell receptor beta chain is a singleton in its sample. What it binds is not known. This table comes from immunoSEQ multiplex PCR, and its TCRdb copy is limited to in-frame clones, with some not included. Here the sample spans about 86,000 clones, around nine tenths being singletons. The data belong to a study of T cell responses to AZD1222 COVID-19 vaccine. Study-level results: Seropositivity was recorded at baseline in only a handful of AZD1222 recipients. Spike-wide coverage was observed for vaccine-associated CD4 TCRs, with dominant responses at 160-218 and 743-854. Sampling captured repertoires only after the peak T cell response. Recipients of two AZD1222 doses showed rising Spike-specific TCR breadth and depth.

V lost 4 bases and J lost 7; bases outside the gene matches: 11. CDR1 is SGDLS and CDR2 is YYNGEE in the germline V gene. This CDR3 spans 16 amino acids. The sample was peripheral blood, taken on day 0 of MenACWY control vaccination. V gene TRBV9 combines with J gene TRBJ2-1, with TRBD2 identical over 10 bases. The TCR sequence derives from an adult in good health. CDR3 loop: CASSPLAGEGINEQFF. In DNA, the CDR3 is TGTGCCAGCAGCCCTCTAGCGGGGGAGGGAATAAATGAGCAGTTCTTC.